This record looks at one T cell receptor beta chain sequence and its context. Only a few counts were recorded for this clonotype. Which antigen it targets is not known. No per-base quality is available; no much larger clone lies one base away. The time point label for this specimen denotes: newly diagnosed GD, antithyroid drugs for less than 3 months. For both TCR sequencing and RNA sequencing, RNA was extracted from PBMCs using TRIzol. The diagnosis of Graves' disease was made according to American Thyroid Association guidelines. Patients were recruited from an endocrinology department in Xi'an, China. Each patient gave approximately 8.8 milliliters of peripheral blood, collected in an EDTA anticoagulant tube. Ficoll Paque Plus density gradient separation was used to isolate PBMCs, and no further T cell sorting was performed. An Agilent 2100 Bioanalyzer and agarose gel were used to check RNA quality, and a NanoDrop 2000 was used to measure RNA concentration.

From a lookup of the germline V gene, CDR1 and CDR2 are MGHRA and YSYEKL. Spanning cysteine to phenylalanine, the CDR3 consists of 16 amino acids. The entry retains the CDR3 DNA only, 48 bases that are in frame from base 1. Trimming costs V 4 bases and J 4 bases, and their ends lie 17 bases apart. This sample was included in a study of regulatory T cells in long-lasting Graves disease listed by TCRdb under 2021. In the study overall: Newly diagnosed Graves' disease patients had taken antithyroid drugs for less than 3 months. Persistent Graves' disease patients were compared with newly diagnosed Graves' disease patients by peripheral blood TCR sequencing and RNA sequencing. The study was registered as a clinical trial and conducted in China. TCR sequencing covered around 13 persistent and approximately 20 newly diagnosed Graves' disease patients, about 35 samples in total. The study at large found these results: Sequencing and analysis were limited to the TCR beta chain. The small sample size was acknowledged by the authors as a limitation that may reduce accuracy. Because the primary lesion, thyroid tissue, could not be accessed, the study looked at peripheral blood alone. TRBV28, TRBJ1-2 and TRBJ2-5 were preferentially used in persistent disease, while TRBV20-1 and TRBJ2-1 were favored in newly diagnosed disease. Compared with newly diagnosed patients, persistent Graves' disease patients had lower TCR Shannon entropy and fewer highly expanded clones, which suggests clonal expansion. More public clonotypes were shared among persistent patients (approximately 3,000) than among newly diagnosed patients (966).

Library construction relied on multiplex PCR. These reads were obtained on an Illumina HiSeq 4000. TCR beta libraries were built with iRepertoire HTBI primers and Arm-PCR amplification of CDR3 regions. Gel purification was performed on PCR products prior to sequencing. As for the authors' bioinformatics: Gene usage analysis of CDR3 amino acid clonotypes relied on the approximately 62 TRBV and 14 TRBJ segments identified across samples. COPE and FqMerger were used to merge the filtered high-quality paired reads into contigs. BLAST was used to align contigs to IMGT TRBV, TRBD and TRBJ reference genes, and CDR3 was defined according to IMGT. Any clonotype with a frequency above 0.1% was classified as a highly expanded clone. Shannon entropy served as the measure of repertoire diversity, while the Gini coefficient captured V-J evenness. Clonotypes shared by more than one individual were considered public. TCRdb passed the public sequencing reads through fastp at Q25 and MiXCR, retaining productive beta sequences. Rows are unified per CDR3 protein, each entry keeping the most common DNA and genes. These V and J calls rely on TCRdb rather than the paper's analysis. This sample lists roughly 380,000 distinct CDR3 sequences; approximately 15% were detected once. The ten largest clonotypes hold 30% of the sample.

The sample was also linked to a second study, of T cells in Graves' hyperthyroidism and ophthalmopathy. Per that second paper: A patient counted as having stable Graves' hyperthyroidism if no progression to ophthalmopathy occurred over 18 months of follow-up. The hyperthyroidism patients were between 18 and 65 years old and newly diagnosed, with a disease duration of less than 2 months. Patients with uncontrolled infections, other autoimmune diseases, pregnancy or lactation were excluded. Diagnoses were based on clinical symptoms, serum thyroxine and TRAb, thyroid ultrasound and orbital computed tomography. A first-round RT-PCR of the TCR CDR3 used the HTBI primer set with the Qiagen OneStep RT-PCR kit. Most expanded thyroid clonotypes (frequency above 0.001) were also detected in blood, a finding suggesting that blood repertoires may reflect thyroid immune responses. Ophthalmopathy was separated from stable hyperthyroidism by a 13 V-J signature model, with approximately 86% sensitivity and approximately 81% specificity obtained in cross-validation and 80%/75% obtained in testing. In validation, the model predicted progression to ophthalmopathy a median of roughly 6.2 months before onset, with about 70% sensitivity and roughly 72% specificity. TCR V-J signatures able to tell the groups apart were searched for in a discovery cohort of 100 or so patients, of whom roughly 42 had Graves' ophthalmopathy and about 60 had stable Graves' hyperthyroidism. Prospective prediction of ophthalmopathy was tested in an independent validation cohort of 18 to 20 hyperthyroidism patients and roughly 16 patients who later progressed to ophthalmopathy. For training and testing, the roughly 97 patients in the discovery cohort were randomly divided in a 7:3 ratio. Thyroid tissue and blood T-cell repertoires from more than 5 Graves' hyperthyroidism patients were also compared in the study. After blood sampling, hyperthyroidism patients were treated with methimazole at a starting dose of 30 mg daily, and ophthalmopathy patients were treated with high-dose intravenous methylprednisolone. Libraries were constructed in a second round of multiplex PCR, after which size selection and purification were carried out. Paired-end sequencing of the libraries was performed with 100 bp reads on an Illumina HiSeq2000. Raw data were processed with SOAPnuke, discarding reads with adapters, uncalled bases, mean Phred below 15, or no exact constant-primer or identifier match. COPE v1.2.5 was used to merge high-quality paired reads, and clonotypes were defined as unique nucleotide sequences. MiTCR v1.1 was used to align clonotypes to the IMGT TRBV, TRBD and TRBJ reference segments. The analysis included only V-J combinations with a frequency above 0.0001, which together covered more than 99% of the repertoires. The TCS score was defined as F50 (clonal expansion) divided by E x V (chaos), with BLOSUM62-based TCRdist calculated between CDR3 peptides within each V-J. Welch's t-statistics and random forest reduced some 510 V-J features to 13, which were used in a naive Bayes classifier (R e1071). No statistical method was used to fix the sample size in advance, and group allocation was not hidden from the investigators. TCR Vbeta CDR3 sequencing of fewer than 150 peripheral blood samples (under 45 ophthalmopathy, 75 or so hyperthyroidism and roughly 17 progressor patients) is reported in the paper.

Sequenced here: peripheral blood mononuclear cells (PBMCs), sampled at new diagnosis, from a patient treated with antithyroid drugs. This chain joins TRBV4-1 to TRBJ1-3, with the D gene not clear enough to name. This TCR derives from a man aged 35-49 years with Graves disease. Donor details come from another sample of the same person, matched by shared clones. The CDR3 is CASSLSPNPPGNTIYF. The DNA sequence is TGCGCCAGCAGCCTTAGTCCGAATCCCCCCGGAAACACCATATATTTT.